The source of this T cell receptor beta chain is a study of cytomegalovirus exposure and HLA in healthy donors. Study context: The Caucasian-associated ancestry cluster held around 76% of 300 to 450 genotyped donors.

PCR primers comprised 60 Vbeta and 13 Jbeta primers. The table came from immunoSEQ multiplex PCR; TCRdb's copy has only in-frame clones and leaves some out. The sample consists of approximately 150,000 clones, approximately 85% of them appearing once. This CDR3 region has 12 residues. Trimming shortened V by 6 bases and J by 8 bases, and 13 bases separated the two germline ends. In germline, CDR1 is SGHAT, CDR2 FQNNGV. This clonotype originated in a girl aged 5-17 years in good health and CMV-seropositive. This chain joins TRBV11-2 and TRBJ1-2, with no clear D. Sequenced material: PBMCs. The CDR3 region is CASSRIGRGYTF. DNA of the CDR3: TGTGCCAGCAGTCGCATCGGTCGGGGCTACACCTTC. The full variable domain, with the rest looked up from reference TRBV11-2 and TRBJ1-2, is EAGVAQSPRYKIIEKRQSVAFWCNPISGHATLYWYQQILGQGPKLLIQFQNNGVVDDSQLPKDRFSAERLKGVDSTLKIQPAKLEDSAVYLCASSRIGRGYTFGSGTRLTVV.